Detailed here is one T cell receptor (beta chain). This entry comes from a study of blood T cell repertoires in COVID-19. The wider study: There were acute and convalescent COVID-19 samples, and they came from the United States, Italy and Spain.

This CDR3 has 16 amino acids. V lost 3 bases to trimming and J lost 4 bases; unmatched junction nucleotides: 9. Germline V gene lookup returns CDR1 SGHRS and CDR2 YFSETQ. Original analysis: Estimated nucleated cell counts came from reference gene primer amplification. Profiled with immunoSEQ multiplex PCR; TCRdb holds only in-frame clones, not every one. Clone size and the V and J calls come from that table; the DNA yielded D and trimming. The repertoire has about 210,000 clones, over 70% of them found once; the top ten carry 2.5% to 3.5%. The sequenced sample was peripheral blood. The receptor's source is a man in his fifties with active or convalescent COVID-19. V gene TRBV5-1 combines with J gene TRBJ2-7; 11 nucleotides line up with TRBD2. This CDR3 is CASSSHIAGGYYEQYF. DNA for the CDR3: TGCGCCAGCAGCTCGCACATAGCGGGAGGGTATTACGAGCAGTACTTC. Full variable domain (missing parts from reference TRBV5-1 and TRBJ2-7): KAGVTQTPRYLIKTRGQQVTLSCSPISGHRSVSWYQQTPGQGLQFLFEYFSETQRNKGNFPGRFSGRQFSNSRSEMNVSTLELGDSALYLCASSSHIAGGYYEQYFGPGTRLTVT.